The 31 T cell receptor beta chains presented below share a single source sample, sequenced in a study of blood T cells in healthy people across ages. Then a second PCR, running roughly 7 to 11 cycles, was carried out with a sample-barcoded 5' primer and a J-beta primer mix. A single record per CDR3 protein comes from TCRdb applying MiXCR to the 5' RACE reads. The sample gives 1.5 million to 2 million distinct CDR3 sequences, approximately 40% of which show up once; under 25% is in the top ten. The sequenced sample consisted of blood. The receptor set was obtained from a human donor in good health.

The V and J genes are TRBV2 and TRBJ2-1; a weak D match, TRBD2 (5 bases). Germline V gene sequence: CDR1 SNHLY, CDR2 FYNNEI. V lost 6 bases and J lost 4, with 16 bases in between. The CDR3 length is 15 residues. The CDR3, as DNA: TGTGCCAGCAGACCTAGGAGGCAGGCGTACAATGAGCAGTTCTTC. Its protein product is CASRPRRQAYNEQFF. The whole variable domain, filled in from reference TRBV2 and TRBJ2-1, reads EPEVTQTPSHQVTQMGQEVILRCVPISNHLYFYWYRQILGQKVEFLVSFYNNEISEKSEIFDDQFSVERPDGSNFTLKIRSTKLEDSAMYFCASRPRRQAYNEQFFGPGTRLTVL.

The J gene is TRBJ2-5, the V gene TRBV7-2, with 7 bases identical to TRBD1. The junction had 17 bases not matched to a gene; V was cut back by 5 bases and J by 11 bases. In germline, CDR1 is SGHTA, CDR2 FQGNSA. The CDR3 sequence is 15 residues long. The CDR3 bases are TGTGCCAGCAGCCCCCAGACAGGGTCTCGGTCTGAGCAGTACTTC. Translation gives CASSPQTGSRSEQYF.

This sequence joins TRBV6-2 or TRBV6-3 and TRBJ1-5; D is ambiguous. Germline V lookup: CDR1 MNHEY, CDR2 SVGEGT. V lost 7 bases and J 8 bases, leaving 12 bases between the germline ends. The CDR3 is 12 amino acids. CDR3 region: CASTDPWEPQHF. In DNA form, the CDR3 reads TGTGCCAGCACCGACCCCTGGGAGCCCCAGCATTTT.

The CDR3 reads CASSYGQGASTDTQYF. The CDR3 bases are TGTGCCAGCAGCTACGGACAGGGGGCAAGCACAGATACGCAGTATTTT. This chain links TRBV25-1 with TRBJ2-3; 11 bases line up with TRBD1. V gave up 6 bases and J gave up 0 bases; unmatched junction bases: 5. Germline assignment: CDR1 MGHDK and CDR2 SYGVNS. CDR3 length: 16 amino acids.

The rearrangement joins TRBV20-1 to TRBJ1-5; no clear D. Per germline, CDR1 DFQATT and CDR2 SNEGSKA (reference sequence). CDR3 length: 14 residues. V lost 1 base and J 5 bases, leaving 12 bases between the germline ends. CDR3 in DNA: TGCAGTGCTAGAGTTAGGGCGGTCGATCAGCCCCAGCATTTT. This gives the protein CSARVRAVDQPQHF.

The V call is TRBV28, the J call TRBJ1-6, with 8 nucleotides matching TRBD1. The CDR3 totals 15 residues. With V trimmed by 4 bases and J by 8 bases, 7 bases remained unmatched. CDR1 is MDHEN and CDR2 is SYDVKM in the germline V gene. For the CDR3, the DNA is TGTGCCAGCAGTTCCCCCCAGGGGGCTTATTCACCCCTCCACTTT. It codes for CASSSPQGAYSPLHF. Variable domain in full (rest from reference TRBV28 and TRBJ1-6): DVKVTQSSRYLVKRTGEKVFLECVQDMDHENMFWYRQDPGLGLRLIYFSYDVKMKEKGDIPEGYSVSREKKERFSLILESASTNQTSMYLCASSSPQGAYSPLHFGNGTRLTVT.

The chain has TRBV6-2 or TRBV6-3 and TRBJ2-1; TRBD2 aligns across 12 bases. With 5 bases clipped from V and 4 bases from J, the junction kept 6 bases outside the gene matches. There are 16 residues in the CDR3. The germline CDR1 and CDR2 sequences are MNHEY and SVGEGT. CDR3 loop: CASSHKLAGGYNEQFF. The CDR3 DNA sequence: TGTGCCAGCAGTCATAAACTAGCGGGGGGATACAATGAGCAGTTCTTC.

The CDR3 loop is CASSYRLASHMQYF. The DNA for the CDR3 is TGTGCCAGCAGCTATCGACTAGCGTCCCATATGCAGTATTTT. The chain combines TRBV11-1 with TRBJ2-3, with TRBD2 matching over 8 bases. The CDR3 consists of 14 residues. Germline CDR1 reads SGHAT; CDR2 reads FQDESV (reference sequence). Trimming at V came to 4 bases and at J to 11 bases, leaving 11 bases not matched to a gene.

About this clonotype: Germline and junction disagree at one end, which may indicate a read error. The chain carries TRBV4-2 and TRBJ2-4; D is undetermined. The DNA end favors TRBJ2-7, so the J call may be wrong. The CDR3 is 14 residues long. The V gene's germline CDR1 is LGHNA and CDR2 YNFKEQ. The CDR3 region has the DNA TGTGCCAGTAGCCAAGGAGCAGTCTCAGGCGAGCAGTACTTC. Residues: CASSQGAVSGEQYF.

The chain combines TRBV7-9 with TRBJ2-4; no firm D call. The end of the DNA fits TRBJ2-5 better, so the J call may be wrong. CDR1 SEHNR and CDR2 FQNEAQ come from the germline V gene (reference sequence). CDR3 length: 13 residues. In DNA form, the CDR3 reads TGTGCCAGCAGCTGGGCTCAACAAGAGACCCAGTACTTC. It codes for CASSWAQQETQYF.

Many counts were recorded for this clonotype. V is TRBV29-1 and J is TRBJ2-7, with D hard to call. This CDR3 spans 11 amino acids. The germline V and J ends were trimmed by 7 bases and 1 base, with 8 bases remaining between them. In germline, CDR1 is SQVTM, CDR2 ANQGSEA. CDR3 residues: CSGSSSYEQYF. The CDR3 region has the DNA TGCAGCGGTAGCAGTTCCTACGAGCAGTACTTC.

This chain uses TRBV5-1 with TRBJ1-1; D ambiguous. Germline V gene sequence: CDR1 SGHRS, CDR2 YFSETQ. V lost 0 bases to trimming and J lost 1 base, with 7 bases between them. This CDR3 has 14 amino acids. The CDR3 region has the DNA TGCGCCAGCAGCTTGGACCCTTGGAACACTGAAGCTTTCTTT. Translating it yields CASSLDPWNTEAFF.

This clonotype showed up just a few times. The chain employs TRBV20-1 and TRBJ2-5; D ambiguous. CDR1 and CDR2 (germline): DFQATT, SNEGSKA (reference sequence). The CDR3 sequence is 12 residues long. V was shortened by 7 bases and J by 0 bases, with 9 bases between the two germline ends. This chain's CDR3 is CSGTNNQETQYF. Here the CDR3 DNA reads TGCAGTGGTACTAACAACCAAGAGACCCAGTACTTC.

The CDR3 is CASSQRTRDYGYTF. The CDR3 DNA follows: TGCGCCAGCAGCCAAAGAACAAGAGACTATGGCTACACCTTC. V gene TRBV4-1 combines with J gene TRBJ1-2; D remains ambiguous. This CDR3 comprises 14 residues. Germline CDR1 and CDR2: MGHRA and YSYEKL. V was clipped by 2 bases and J by 3 bases, with 10 bases between them.

This clonotype has only a few counts. The chain joins TRBV7-9 to TRBJ1-2; 8 bases are a match to TRBD1. The V and J ends lost 8 bases and 5 bases, in that order; junction bases with no gene match: 10. The CDR3 has 14 residues. The V gene's germline CDR1 is SEHNR and CDR2 FQNEAQ (reference sequence). The CDR3 nucleotides read TGTGCCAGCGGAGACCGGGACAGGACGTATGGCTACACCTTC. It specifies CASGDRDRTYGYTF.

This clonotype has just a few counts. The chain employs TRBV20-1 and TRBJ2-7; no definite D call. The germline V gene encodes CDR1 DFQATT and CDR2 SNEGSKA (reference sequence). The CDR3 is made up of 11 amino acids. Trimming shortened V by 6 bases and J by 3 bases, and 9 bases separated the two germline ends. The DNA of the CDR3 is TGCAGTGCCGGTCCCCTCTACGAGCAGTACTTC. Its translation: CSAGPLYEQYF.

This clonotype has a handful of counts. The rearrangement links TRBV11-2 to TRBJ1-1; no firm D call. Per germline, CDR1 SGHAT and CDR2 FQNNGV. V was pared by 3 bases and J by 6 bases, with 14 bases between. This CDR3 region has 14 residues. CDR3 in DNA: TGTGCCAGCAGCTTTGAGAGGGTTTGGGCTGAAGCTTTCTTT. Protein sequence: CASSFERVWAEAFF.

This clonotype has a handful of counts. Germline is not matched at one junction end, which may reflect a read error. The chain combines TRBV7-8 with TRBJ1-2; D is perhaps TRBD1 (5 bases). The CDR3 totals 16 residues. Germline CDR1 reads SGHVS; CDR2 reads FQNEAQ. The CDR3 sequence: CASCLGVTGTDYGYTF. In nucleotides, the CDR3 is TGTGCCAGCTGCTTAGGGGTGACCGGGACGGACTATGGCTACACCTTC. The full variable domain, rest sourced from reference TRBV7-8 and TRBJ1-2, is GAGVSQSPRYKVAKRGQDVALRCDPISGHVSLFWYQQALGQGPEFLTYFQNEAQLDKSGLPSDRFFAERPEGSVSTLKIQRTQQEDSAVYLCASCLGVTGTDYGYTFGSGTRLTVV.

V gene TRBV3-1 combines with J gene TRBJ1-2; 7 bases align to TRBD1. The germline CDR1 and CDR2 sequences are LGHDT and YNNKEL (reference sequence). This CDR3 is 14 amino acids long. J was trimmed by 8 bases and V by 0 bases; bases with no gene match: 6. In DNA, the CDR3 is TGTGCCAGCAGCCAAGATCACAGGGGAAGAGGCTACACCTTC. Protein sequence: CASSQDHRGRGYTF. Looking up the rest from reference TRBV3-1 and TRBJ1-2 gives the full variable domain: DTAVSQTPKYLVTQMGNDKSIKCEQNLGHDTMYWYKQDSKKFLKIMFSYNNKELIINETVPNRFSPKSPDKAHLNLHINSLELGDSAVYFCASSQDHRGRGYTFGSGTRLTVV.

This sequence joins TRBV24-1 and TRBJ2-1, with D perhaps matching TRBD1 (5 bases). The CDR3 contains 14 residues. CDR1 is KGHDR, CDR2 SFDVKD, per germline. Between the trimmed V and J ends, which lost 10 bases and 2 bases, there was a span of 14 bases. The CDR3 protein is CATGWGSAYNEQFF. CDR3 nucleotides: TGTGCCACGGGGTGGGGCAGTGCCTACAATGAGCAGTTCTTC.

This clonotype was seen more than once but under ten times. The rearrangement links TRBV6-2 or TRBV6-3 to TRBJ1-2; possible D gene TRBD1, 5 bases. CDR1 is MNHEY, CDR2 SVGEGT, per germline. The CDR3 runs to 13 residues. V shed 2 bases and J shed 8 bases, with 12 bases lying between them. The CDR3 reads CASSYAGTHGYTF. DNA of the CDR3: TGTGCCAGCAGTTACGCAGGGACGCACGGCTACACCTTC.

This clonotype was detected a few times. The chain has TRBV7-3 and TRBJ2-5, with 7 bases aligning to TRBD1. The length of the CDR3 is 15 residues. The germline V gene has CDR1 SGHTA and CDR2 FQGTGA. V shed 5 bases, J shed 6 bases, and the junction held 12 bases outside the gene matches. CDR3 DNA: TGTGCCAGCAGCCAGTGGGGCGAGGGGGCCAAGACCCAGTACTTC. This encodes CASSQWGEGAKTQYF. Based on the CDR3 plus reference TRBV7-3 and TRBJ2-5, the full variable domain is GAGVSQTPSNKVTEKGKYVELRCDPISGHTALYWYRQSLGQGPEFLIYFQGTGAADDSGLPNDRFFAVRPEGSVSTLKIQRTERGDSAVYLCASSQWGEGAKTQYFGPGTRLLVL.

This clonotype turned up a few times. The chain employs TRBV6-6 and TRBJ2-3, with 11 bases identical to TRBD2. After removal of 6 bases from V and 5 bases from J, the junction contained 13 bases not matched to a gene. Germline CDR1 is MNHNY and CDR2 is SVGAGI (reference sequence). The CDR3 is made up of 17 amino acids. The CDR3 nucleotides read TGTGCCAGCAGCTCCCAGGGGCTAGCGGGGGGCCGAGATACGCAGTATTTT. Its protein product is CASSSQGLAGGRDTQYF.

The chain's CDR3 is CASSFRAPEAFF. CDR3 sequence (DNA): TGTGCCAGCAGTTTCAGGGCCCCTGAAGCTTTCTTT. This rearrangement joins TRBV12-3 or TRBV12-4 to TRBJ1-1, with a tentative D call TRBD1 (5 bases). V was pared by 3 bases and J by 6 bases, with 8 bases between. This CDR3 has 12 residues.

This clonotype was counted between two and nine times. Just one base apart from a much larger clone, this may be a read error. The chain is built from TRBV29-1 and TRBJ2-7; TRBD2 aligns across 8 bases. The V gene end was trimmed by 7 bases and the J gene end by 3 bases; junction bases not matched to a gene: 11. Germline V gene data show CDR1 as SQVTM and CDR2 as ANQGSEA. The length of the CDR3 is 14 residues. The CDR3 nucleotides are TGCAGCGCAGCCACCAGCGGGAGCTACTACGAGCAGTACTTC. It translates to CSAATSGSYYEQYF.

The CDR3 bases are TGCAGTGCTAGAGGTGGGACAGGGGGCATCTACGAGCAGTACTTC. It specifies CSARGGTGGIYEQYF. This chain connects TRBV20-1 to TRBJ2-7; 12 nucleotides line up with TRBD1. The V gene end was trimmed by 1 base and the J gene end by 3 bases; junction bases not matched to a gene: 4. The CDR3 sequence is 15 residues long. CDR1 is DFQATT, CDR2 SNEGSKA, per germline (reference sequence).

In this sample, this clonotype turned up a few times. The chain links TRBV4-3 to TRBJ1-2; 8 bases align to TRBD1. The CDR3 contains 17 residues. V dropped 0 bases and J dropped 5; count of bases not matched to a gene: 11. Germline V gives CDR1 LGHNA, CDR2 YSLEER. The CDR3 DNA reads as TGCGCCAGCAGCCAAGAAGGACAGGGTGTAGACGTTTATGGCTACACCTTC. Protein sequence: CASSQEGQGVDVYGYTF.

The sample holds a few counts of this clonotype. V and J are TRBV4-3 and TRBJ2-3; D is uncertain. Trimming removed 4 bases at V and 5 bases at J, with 22 bases between. The CDR3 has 17 residues. Germline CDR1 LGHNA, CDR2 YSLEER. The CDR3 sequence is CASSPRVTFNNLDTQYF. CDR3 in DNA: TGCGCCAGCAGCCCCCGAGTGACATTCAATAATTTAGATACGCAGTATTTT.

This CDR3 is CASSYFGGEEKLFF. The CDR3 nucleotides are TGCGCCAGCAGCTATTTCGGGGGTGAGGAAAAACTGTTTTTT. The gene calls are TRBV5-1 and TRBJ1-4; weak D call: TRBD1 (5 bases). Germline CDR1 is SGHRS and CDR2 is YFSETQ. Trimming stripped 3 bases from V and 8 bases from J, with 14 bases between. The CDR3 runs to 14 residues.

The rearrangement uses TRBV11-2 and TRBJ1-2; D is possibly TRBD1 (5 bases). V was trimmed by 5 bases and J by 8 bases, leaving 12 bases between them. The germline V gene encodes CDR1 SGHAT and CDR2 FQNNGV. This CDR3 contains 12 residues. CDR3 amino acids: CASSVTGPGYTF. The CDR3 bases are TGTGCCAGCAGCGTCACAGGACCGGGCTACACCTTC.

The chain is built from TRBV7-2 and TRBJ2-1; TRBD1 aligns across 7 bases. Germline CDR1 reads SGHTA; CDR2 reads FQGNSA. This CDR3 comprises 15 residues. V trimming: 4 bases; J trimming: 2 bases; junction bases outside the gene matches: 5. CDR3 nucleotides: TGTGCCAGCAGCTCCCGGGACAGTGCCTACAATGAGCAGTTCTTC. Amino acid sequence: CASSSRDSAYNEQFF.